Listed here is a single T cell receptor (beta chain). Its recognized antigen is unknown. No much larger clone is present one base from it, and per-base qualities are unavailable. These data are taken from a study of PD-L1 blockade in urothelial cancer (dated by TCRdb to about 2017). Turning to the overall study: Therapy was started in the mid-2010s for all patients, and atezolizumab 1,200 mg was administered intravenously every 3 weeks. Progression-free survival longer than 6 months counted as durable clinical benefit, and TCR features were additionally tested against both progression-free and overall survival. In the same patients, pretreatment tumors underwent whole exome sequencing and RNA sequencing in addition to TCR sequencing. Blood samples were analyzed 3 weeks after the start of treatment (second dose) and 6 weeks after the start of treatment. Approximately 29 patients had pretreatment blood TCR-seq, around 25 had at least one posttreatment blood collection, and around 25 had tumor TCR-seq. Blood samples yielded a median of around 150,000 T cells and tens of thousands of unique TCRs, with median clonality around 0.084. Durable clinical benefit was achieved by nine patients but not by the remaining 20. About 90% of the 29 patients were males with bladder-origin urothelial cancer, and about two thirds of the roughly 30 reported a prior smoking history. TCR sequencing covered pretreatment tumor samples and matched, serially collected peripheral blood taken before and after atezolizumab treatment. Patients had an ECOG performance status of 0 or 1 and had received between 0 and 3 prior chemotherapy regimens. Somatic, immune and clinical correlates of response to PD-L1 blockade with atezolizumab in urothelial cancer were the focus of an exploratory multi-omic analysis.

Synthetic TCR analog templates were spiked into each PCR to estimate absolute template abundance from read counts. The immunoSEQ assay was used to amplify TCRbeta CDR3 regions from genomic DNA with bias-controlled V and J gene primers. Sequencing of rearranged TCRbeta segments was done at approximately 20X coverage. The study's own analysis went as follows. Clustering was used to correct sequencing errors, and CDR3s were annotated against IMGT to assign V, D and J genes. Only productive TCRbeta rearrangements were used in downstream analyses, excluding out-of-frame or stop-codon sequences. Clonality was calculated as one minus the Shannon entropy normalized by the log of the number of unique productive sequences. Clones differing between time points or between blood and tumor were identified using Fisher's exact test with Benjamini-Hochberg correction, with an adjusted p below 0.01 applied as the threshold. Not all clones reach the TCRdb copy of this immuneACCESS table, which keeps in-frame sequences only. Checked studies attribute under half of the gap to unresolved V genes and leave the rest unexplained. D and trimming come from the DNA, and the V and J calls and clone size come from that table. The sample data list approximately 37,000 clones, and around 80% of these were observed just once. The top ten clones comprise about 16% of the sample.

Results the study describes overall, beyond this receptor: Patients with durable benefit showed greater expansion of tumor-associated TCR clones in peripheral blood 3 weeks after starting treatment (n = 22, p = 0.022). A pretreatment peripheral blood TCR clonality below the median was linked to improved progression-free and overall survival. Because of the small sample size (n ≈ 28) and the many exploratory analyses performed, the results are intended to be regarded as hypothesis-generating.

A total of 25 to 35 patients with locally advanced or metastatic urothelial carcinoma, treated at Memorial Sloan Kettering on a trial protocol, made up the cohort. Peripheral blood mononuclear cells were collected pretreatment and during treatment, with between 1 and 8 total time points per patient. The Qiagen DNeasy Blood extraction kit was used to purify genomic DNA from total PBMCs and tumor samples. PBMCs were collected pretreatment and during treatment, and were isolated and stored as previously described. The sample was PBMCs, taken around atezolizumab (anti-PD-L1) treatment. The source of this sequence is a man aged 55 to 70 with urothelial cancer.

The CDR3 here reads CASSRTPAGAPYEQYF. The sequence in DNA is TGCGCCAGCAGCCGGACTCCGGCGGGGGCACCCTACGAGCAGTACTTC. The rearrangement joined TRBV5-1 to TRBJ2-7; TRBD2 could be the D gene, as 7 bases match. Per the germline V gene, SGHRS is the CDR1 and YFSETQ is the CDR2. From the cysteine up to the phenylalanine, the CDR3 has a length of 16 residues. The only DNA kept is the CDR3, 48 bases in frame from the first base. V is reduced by 4 bases and J by 2 bases, leaving a spacing of 19 bases between them. The CDR3, completed at both ends by the reference TRBV5-1 and TRBJ2-7 genes, gives the full variable domain KAGVTQTPRYLIKTRGQQVTLSCSPISGHRSVSWYQQTPGQGLQFLFEYFSETQRNKGNFPGRFSGRQFSNSRSEMNVSTLELGDSALYLCASSRTPAGAPYEQYFGPGTRLTVT.